The clone carrying this T cell receptor (beta chain) was picked up many times. Its target is unknown. TCR beta CDR3 regions were amplified from RNA. HTBI primers were the set used in a first-round RT-PCR of the TCR CDR3. TCRdb used MiXCR to reprocess the multiplex PCR reads, holding one entry per CDR3 protein. Found here are over 700,000 distinct CDR3 sequences, around a sixth of them singletons; the top ten hold approximately 15%. After removal of 6 bases from V and 0 bases from J, the junction contained 3 bases not matched to a gene. The CDR3 is made up of 14 amino acids. These data are taken from a study of T cells in Graves' hyperthyroidism and ophthalmopathy. Study context: Peripheral blood sampling occurred at initial diagnosis, before any treatment. Study-level points and caveats: The majority of expanded thyroid clonotypes above 0.001 also appeared in blood. Ophthalmopathy and stable hyperthyroidism were told apart by a 13 V-J model.

The sequencing input was blood. This TCR derives from a woman in her forties or fifties with Graves' hyperthyroidism that later progressed to Graves' ophthalmopathy. The V and J genes are TRBV12-3 or TRBV12-4 and TRBJ2-7; 9 nucleotides agree with TRBD2. This chain's CDR3 is CASSGTSLSYEQYF. In DNA form, the CDR3 reads TGTGCCAGCAGCGGGACTAGCCTCTCCTACGAGCAGTACTTC.